One T cell receptor (beta chain) is described in this entry. Its cognate antigen is unknown. The CDR3 length is 15 residues. The trim removed 6 bases at V and 0 bases at J, leaving 4 bases unmatched. The germline V gene encodes CDR1 SNHLY and CDR2 FYNNEI. The data were taken from a study of OX40 agonist ivuxolimab in advanced cancers. Whole-study context: The patients got ivuxolimab, which is an agonistic anti-OX40 (CD134) antibody. Findings of the study overall: With doses of 0.1 to 3.0 mg/kg, CD4+ and CD8+ blood T cells had undergone clonal expansion by week 6.

The assay was immunoSEQ multiplex PCR, and TCRdb's table has in-frame clones only and misses some. The repertoire has 65,000 to 75,000 clones, under 90% of them found once; the top ten carry under 6.5%. The receptor's source is an adult with an advanced solid tumor such as melanoma, head and neck, liver or kidney cancer. The chain uses TRBV2 and TRBJ1-4, with 7 bases matching TRBD1. The input for sequencing was CD4+ or CD8+ T cells sorted from blood, taken in a trial of the OX40 agonist ivuxolimab. The CDR3 sequence: CASRAGGATNEKLFF. CDR3 DNA sequence: TGTGCCAGCAGGGCAGGGGGTGCAACTAATGAAAAACTGTTTTTT. Looking up the rest from reference TRBV2 and TRBJ1-4 gives the full variable domain: EPEVTQTPSHQVTQMGQEVILRCVPISNHLYFYWYRQILGQKVEFLVSFYNNEISEKSEIFDDQFSVERPDGSNFTLKIRSTKLEDSAMYFCASRAGGATNEKLFFGSGTQLSVL.